The source of this T cell receptor beta chain is a study of T cells expressing NK-cell markers. This CDR3 is 15 amino acids long. Germline assignment: CDR1 SEHNR and CDR2 FQNEAQ (reference sequence). TCRdb re-analyzed the 5' RACE reads; it lists each CDR3 protein once, without DNA. Reported are about 380,000 distinct CDR3 sequences; the ten largest clones contain roughly 5.2%. This TCR came from a man aged 18 to 70 in good health. V and J are TRBV7-9 and TRBJ1-2; TCRdb's D call, TRBD1, is unchecked because there is no DNA. Sequences were obtained from blood T cells: a sorted CD56 or NKG2C T cell subset, CD4+ or CD8+ T cells, or bulk PBMC T cells (not recorded which). The chain's CDR3 is CASSSGGGANYGYTF. The full variable domain, rest sourced from reference TRBV7-9 and TRBJ1-2, is DTGVSQNPRHKITKRGQNVTFRCDPISEHNRLYWYRQTLGQGPEFLTYFQNEAQLEKSRLLSDRFSAERPKGSFSTLEIQRTEQGDSAMYLCASSSGGGANYGYTFGSGTRLTVV.